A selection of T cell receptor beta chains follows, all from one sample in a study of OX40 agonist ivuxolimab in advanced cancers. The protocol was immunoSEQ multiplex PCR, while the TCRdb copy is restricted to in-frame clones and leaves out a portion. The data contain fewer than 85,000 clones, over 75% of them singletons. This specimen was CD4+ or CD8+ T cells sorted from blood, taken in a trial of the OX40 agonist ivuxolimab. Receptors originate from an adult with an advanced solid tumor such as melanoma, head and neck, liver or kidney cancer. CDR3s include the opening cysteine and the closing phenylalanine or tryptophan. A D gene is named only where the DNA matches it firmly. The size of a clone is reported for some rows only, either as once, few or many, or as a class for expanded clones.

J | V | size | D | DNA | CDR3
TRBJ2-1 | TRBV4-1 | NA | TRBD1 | TGCGCCAGCAGTTACCCAGGGGGCACCGTAAATGAGCAGTTCTTC | CASSYPGGTVNEQFF
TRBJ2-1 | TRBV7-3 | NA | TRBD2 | TGTGCCAGCAGCTTACGTTCTAGCGGGCCCCTTTCCTACAATGAGCAGTTCTTC | CASSLRSSGPLSYNEQFF
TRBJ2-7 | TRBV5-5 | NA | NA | TGTGCCAGCAGCTTGAATCGGGCCCAGGGCTACGAGCAGTACTTC | CASSLNRAQGYEQYF
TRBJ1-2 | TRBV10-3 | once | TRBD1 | TGTGCCTCGAAACCCCCGCGGGACAGCTATGGCTACACCTTC | CASKPPRDSYGYTF
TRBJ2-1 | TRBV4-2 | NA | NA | TGTGCCAGCAGCCAAGATTCAGGGGGGGACAATGAGCAGTTCTTC | CASSQDSGGDNEQFF
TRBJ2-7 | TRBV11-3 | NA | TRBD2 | TGTGCCAGCAGTCCGACTAGCGCGAATTCTTACGAGCAGTACTTC | CASSPTSANSYEQYF
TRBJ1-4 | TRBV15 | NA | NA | TGTGCCACCAGCAGAGGGAACGAAAAACTGTTTTTT | CATSRGNEKLFF
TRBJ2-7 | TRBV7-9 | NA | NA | TGTGCCAGCAGCGTTCAGGGCGAGCAGTACTTC | CASSVQGEQYF
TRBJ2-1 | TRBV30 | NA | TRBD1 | TGTGCCTGGAGACCGGGACAGGATTACAATGAGCAGTTCTTC | CAWRPGQDYNEQFF
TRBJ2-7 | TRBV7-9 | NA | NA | TGTGCCAGCAGCTTAGGGTCCAGAGGCAGGAAGACCTACGAGCAGTACTTC | CASSLGSRGRKTYEQYF
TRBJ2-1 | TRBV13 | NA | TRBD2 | TGTGCCAGCAGCTTAATTCCGAAGCGGGGGCCACTTTACAATGAGCAGTTCTTC | CASSLIPKRGPLYNEQFF
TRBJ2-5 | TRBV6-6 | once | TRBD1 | TGTGCCAGCAGGACAGGGAAACAAGAGACCCAGTACTTC | CASRTGKQETQYF
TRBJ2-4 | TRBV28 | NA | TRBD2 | TGTGCCAGCAGTTCCGCCGGCGAAACTAGCGGGAGGGCCCCGGCCAAAAACATTCAGTACTTC | CASSSAGETSGRAPAKNIQYF
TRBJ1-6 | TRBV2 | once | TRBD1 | TGTGCCAGCAGTACCCGGGACAGGGGGAATTCACCCCTCCACTTT | CASSTRDRGNSPLHF
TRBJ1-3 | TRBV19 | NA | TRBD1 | TGTGCCAGTAGTCCCTGGACAGGGGCTGGAAACACCATATATTTT | CASSPWTGAGNTIYF
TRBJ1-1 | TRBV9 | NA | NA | TGTGCCAGCAGCGTCGACGGGACCACTGAAGCTTTCTTT | CASSVDGTTEAFF
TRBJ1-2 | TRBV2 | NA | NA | TGTGCCAGCAGTGAAGGGGTCAGTAGACATGGCTACACCTTC | CASSEGVSRHGYTF
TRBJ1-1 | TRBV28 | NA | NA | TGTGCCAGCAGGCAGGGAACCCGAAACACTGAAGCTTTCTTT | CASRQGTRNTEAFF
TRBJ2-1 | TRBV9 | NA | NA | TGTGCCAGCAGCACCAGGAGACATAGTGACAATGAGCAGTTCTTC | CASSTRRHSDNEQFF
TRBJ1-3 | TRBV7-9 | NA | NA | TGTGCCAGCAGCTTAAAGGGGAACTCTGGAAACACCATATATTTT | CASSLKGNSGNTIYF
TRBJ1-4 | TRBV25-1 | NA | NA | TGTGCCAGCAGTGAATCAGGGGCCGCAACTAATGAAAAACTGTTTTTT | CASSESGAATNEKLFF
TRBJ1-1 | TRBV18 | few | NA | TGTGCCAGCTCACCAGGAGCCTCGGGGAACACTGAAGCTTTCTTT | CASSPGASGNTEAFF
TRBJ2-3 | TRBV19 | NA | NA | TGTGCCAGTAGCACCTTTCCTAGCACAGATACGCAGTATTTT | CASSTFPSTDTQYF
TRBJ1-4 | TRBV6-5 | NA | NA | TGTGCCAGCAGCCAAGGGGGTTATAATGAAAAACTGTTTTTT | CASSQGGYNEKLFF
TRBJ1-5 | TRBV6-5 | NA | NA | TGTGCCAGCAGTTCCGGCAGTAGCAATCAGCCCCAGCATTTT | CASSSGSSNQPQHF
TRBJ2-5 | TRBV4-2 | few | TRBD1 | TGTGCCAGCAGCCAGGGGACAGGGGGAGAGACCCAGTACTTC | CASSQGTGGETQYF
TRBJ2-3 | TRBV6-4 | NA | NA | TGTGCCAGCAGTGACCGGGTAACAGATACGCAGTATTTT | CASSDRVTDTQYF
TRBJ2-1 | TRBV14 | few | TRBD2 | TGTGCCAGCAGCCTGACTAGCGGGGTTTCTGCGCAGTTCTTC | CASSLTSGVSAQFF
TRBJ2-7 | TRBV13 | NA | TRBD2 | TGTGCCAGCAGCCGCCGCGGGGGGAGCGACGAGCAGTACTTC | CASSRRGGSDEQYF
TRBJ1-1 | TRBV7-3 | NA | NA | TGTGCCAGCAGCATACAGGAGAACACTGAAGCTTTCTTT | CASSIQENTEAFF
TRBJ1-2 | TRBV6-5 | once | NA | TGTGCCAGCAGCTATATCGAGGGGGTCTATGGCTACACCTTC | CASSYIEGVYGYTF
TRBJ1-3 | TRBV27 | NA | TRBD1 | TGTGCCAGCAGTTTTTCCTTACAGGGGGCGAAGGGGGGAAACACCATATATTTT | CASSFSLQGAKGGNTIYF
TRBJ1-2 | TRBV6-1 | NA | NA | TGTGCCAGCAGTGAACCAACTAACTATGGCTACACCTTC | CASSEPTNYGYTF
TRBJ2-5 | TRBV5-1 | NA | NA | TGCGCCAGCAGCTTAGACTGGGTGGGGGAGACCCAGTACTTC | CASSLDWVGETQYF
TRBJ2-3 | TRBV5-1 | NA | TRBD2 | TGCGCCAGCAGCTTGGGAGGGCAGCGGGGGGCAGATACGCAGTATTTT | CASSLGGQRGADTQYF
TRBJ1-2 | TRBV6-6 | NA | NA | TGTGCCAGCAGTTACTCTATAGGGAGATATGGCTACACCTTC | CASSYSIGRYGYTF
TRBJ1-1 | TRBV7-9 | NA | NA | TGTGCCAGCAAACCGGCCGGGACAAGTAACACTGAAGCTTTCTTT | CASKPAGTSNTEAFF
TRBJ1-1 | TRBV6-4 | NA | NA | TGTGCCAGCAAATTTGACCTGAACACTGAAGCTTTCTTT | CASKFDLNTEAFF
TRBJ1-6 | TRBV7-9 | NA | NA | TGTGCCAGCAGCTTGGACAGACCGGGACAAGAAATTTCACCCCTCCACTTT | CASSLDRPGQEISPLHF
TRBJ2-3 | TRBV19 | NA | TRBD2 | TGTGCCAGTAGTCTCACCGGGACTAGCGGGACCTACCAAGAGGCAGATACGCAGTATTTT | CASSLTGTSGTYQEADTQYF